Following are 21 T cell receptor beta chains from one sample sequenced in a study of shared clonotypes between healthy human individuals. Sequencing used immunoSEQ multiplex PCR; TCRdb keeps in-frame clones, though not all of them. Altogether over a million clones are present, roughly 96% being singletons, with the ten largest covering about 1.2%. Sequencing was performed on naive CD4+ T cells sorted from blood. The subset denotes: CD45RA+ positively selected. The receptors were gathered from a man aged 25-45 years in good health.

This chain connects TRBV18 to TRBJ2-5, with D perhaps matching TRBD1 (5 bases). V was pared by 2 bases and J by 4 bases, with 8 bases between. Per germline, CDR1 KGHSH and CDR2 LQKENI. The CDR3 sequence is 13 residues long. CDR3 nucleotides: TGTGCCAGCTCACCAACACAGGTAGAGACCCAGTACTTC. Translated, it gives CASSPTQVETQYF.

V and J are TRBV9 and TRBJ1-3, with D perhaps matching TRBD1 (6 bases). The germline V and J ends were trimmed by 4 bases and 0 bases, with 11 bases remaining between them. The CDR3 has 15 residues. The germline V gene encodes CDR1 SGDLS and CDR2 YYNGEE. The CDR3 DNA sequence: TGTGCCAGCAGCTCGGACAGATACTCTGGAAACACCATATATTTT. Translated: CASSSDRYSGNTIYF.

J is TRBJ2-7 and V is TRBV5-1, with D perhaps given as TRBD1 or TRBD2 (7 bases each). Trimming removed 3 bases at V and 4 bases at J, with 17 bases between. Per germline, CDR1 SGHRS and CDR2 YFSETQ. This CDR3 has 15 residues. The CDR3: CASSSQGGPGYEQYF. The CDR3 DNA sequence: TGCGCCAGCAGCTCTCAGGGGGGGCCAGGATACGAGCAGTACTTC.

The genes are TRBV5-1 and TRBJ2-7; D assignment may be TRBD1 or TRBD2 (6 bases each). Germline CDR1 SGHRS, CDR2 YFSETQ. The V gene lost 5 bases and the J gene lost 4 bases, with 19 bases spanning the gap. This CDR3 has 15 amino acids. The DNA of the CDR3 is TGCGCCAGCAGTTGGTCTTCGGGGGCGGAGTACGAGCAGTACTTC. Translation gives CASSWSSGAEYEQYF.

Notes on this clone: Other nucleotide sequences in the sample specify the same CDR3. The CDR3 is CASSRDRGPDTQYF. The CDR3, as DNA: TGTGCCAGCTCACGGGACAGGGGCCCAGATACGCAGTATTTT. The chain uses TRBV18 and TRBJ2-3, with TRBD1 identical over 10 bases. With 4 bases clipped from V and 4 bases from J, the junction kept 2 bases outside the gene matches. CDR3 length equals 14 residues. Germline CDR1 reads KGHSH; CDR2 reads LQKENI.

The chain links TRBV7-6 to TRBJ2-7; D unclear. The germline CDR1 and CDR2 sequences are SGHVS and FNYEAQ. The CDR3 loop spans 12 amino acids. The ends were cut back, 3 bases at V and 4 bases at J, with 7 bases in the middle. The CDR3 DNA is TGTGCCAGCAGCTTTCACACTTACGAGCAGTACTTC. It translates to CASSFHTYEQYF.

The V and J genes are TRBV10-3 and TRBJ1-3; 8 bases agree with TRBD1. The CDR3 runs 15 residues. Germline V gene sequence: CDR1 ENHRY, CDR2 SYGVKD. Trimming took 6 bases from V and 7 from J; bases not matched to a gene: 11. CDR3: CAIRDDRGSLNTIYF. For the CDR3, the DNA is TGTGCCATCAGGGATGACAGGGGTAGTTTGAACACCATATATTTT.

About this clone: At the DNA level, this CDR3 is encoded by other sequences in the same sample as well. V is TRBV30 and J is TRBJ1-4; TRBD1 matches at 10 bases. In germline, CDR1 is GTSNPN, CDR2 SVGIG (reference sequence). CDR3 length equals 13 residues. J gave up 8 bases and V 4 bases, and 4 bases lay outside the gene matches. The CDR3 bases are TGTGCCTGGACCCGGGACAGGGGCGAAAAACTGTTTTTT. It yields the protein CAWTRDRGEKLFF.

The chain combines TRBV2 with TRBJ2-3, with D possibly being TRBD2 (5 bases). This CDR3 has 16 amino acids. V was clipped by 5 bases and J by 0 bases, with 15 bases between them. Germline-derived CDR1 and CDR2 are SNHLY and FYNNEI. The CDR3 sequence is CASSPAEAFSTDTQYF. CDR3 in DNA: TGTGCCAGCAGTCCCGCGGAGGCATTCAGCACAGATACGCAGTATTTT.

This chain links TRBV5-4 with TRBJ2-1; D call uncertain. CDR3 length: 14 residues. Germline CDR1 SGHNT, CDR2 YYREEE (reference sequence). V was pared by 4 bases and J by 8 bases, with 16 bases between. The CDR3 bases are TGTGCCAGCAGCCCCAAACTCCTGCACGATGAGCAGTTCTTC. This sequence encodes CASSPKLLHDEQFF.

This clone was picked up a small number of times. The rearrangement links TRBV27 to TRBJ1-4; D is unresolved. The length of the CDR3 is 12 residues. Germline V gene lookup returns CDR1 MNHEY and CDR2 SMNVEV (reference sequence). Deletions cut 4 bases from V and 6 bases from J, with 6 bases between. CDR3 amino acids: CASSSQHEKLFF. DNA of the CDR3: TGTGCCAGCAGTTCCCAACATGAAAAACTGTTTTTT.

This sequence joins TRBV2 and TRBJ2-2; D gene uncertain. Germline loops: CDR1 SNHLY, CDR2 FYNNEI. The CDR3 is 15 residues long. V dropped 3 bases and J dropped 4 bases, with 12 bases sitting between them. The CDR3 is CASSETVRGTGELFF. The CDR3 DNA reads TGTGCCAGCAGTGAGACCGTCCGAGGCACCGGGGAGCTGTTTTTT.

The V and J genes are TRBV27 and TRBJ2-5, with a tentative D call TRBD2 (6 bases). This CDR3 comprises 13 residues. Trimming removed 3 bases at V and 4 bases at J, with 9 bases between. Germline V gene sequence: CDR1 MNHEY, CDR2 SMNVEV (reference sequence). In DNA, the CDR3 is TGTGCCAGCAGTTTCGGACTACGAGAGACCCAGTACTTC. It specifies CASSFGLRETQYF.

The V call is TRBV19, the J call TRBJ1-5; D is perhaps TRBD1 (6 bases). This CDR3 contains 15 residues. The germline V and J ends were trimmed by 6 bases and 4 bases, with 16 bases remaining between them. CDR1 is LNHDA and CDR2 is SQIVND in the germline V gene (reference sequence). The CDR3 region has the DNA TGTGCCAGTAGGGTAGCCGGGACACCGAATCAGCCCCAGCATTTT. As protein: CASRVAGTPNQPQHF.

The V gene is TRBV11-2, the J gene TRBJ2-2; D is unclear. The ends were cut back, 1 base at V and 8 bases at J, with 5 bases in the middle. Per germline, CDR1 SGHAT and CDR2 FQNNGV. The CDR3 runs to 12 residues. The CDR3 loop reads CASSLAWGELFF. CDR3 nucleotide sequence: TGTGCCAGCAGCTTAGCGTGGGGGGAGCTGTTTTTT.

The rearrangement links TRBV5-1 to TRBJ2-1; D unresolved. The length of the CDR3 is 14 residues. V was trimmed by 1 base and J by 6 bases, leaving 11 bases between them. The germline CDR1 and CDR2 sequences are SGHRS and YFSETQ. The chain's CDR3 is CASSLLGPLNEQFF. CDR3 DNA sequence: TGCGCCAGCAGCTTGCTGGGCCCGCTCAATGAGCAGTTCTTC.

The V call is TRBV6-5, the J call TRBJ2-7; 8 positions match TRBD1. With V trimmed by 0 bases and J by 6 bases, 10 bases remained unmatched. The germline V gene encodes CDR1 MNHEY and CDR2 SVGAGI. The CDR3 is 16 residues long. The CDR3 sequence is CASSYSRTGRRGEQYF. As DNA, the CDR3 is TGTGCCAGCAGTTACTCTCGGACAGGGAGACGGGGCGAGCAGTACTTC.

The CDR3 sequence is CASSFRTGLGLVGEQYF. CDR3 DNA: TGTGCCAGCAGTTTCCGAACTGGACTGGGCCTGGTGGGCGAGCAGTACTTC. The chain carries TRBV28 and TRBJ2-7; the D gene is possibly TRBD2 (5 bases). The CDR3 has 17 residues. V was cut by 3 bases and J by 6 bases, with 24 bases left in between. The V gene's germline CDR1 is MDHEN and CDR2 SYDVKM.

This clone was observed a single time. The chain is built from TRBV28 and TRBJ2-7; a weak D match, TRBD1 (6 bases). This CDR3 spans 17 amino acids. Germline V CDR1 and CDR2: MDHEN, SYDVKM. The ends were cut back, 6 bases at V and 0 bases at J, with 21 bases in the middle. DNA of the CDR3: TGTGCCAGCAGAACAGGGAGTGCTAATCAAGACTCCTACGAGCAGTACTTC. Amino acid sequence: CASRTGSANQDSYEQYF.

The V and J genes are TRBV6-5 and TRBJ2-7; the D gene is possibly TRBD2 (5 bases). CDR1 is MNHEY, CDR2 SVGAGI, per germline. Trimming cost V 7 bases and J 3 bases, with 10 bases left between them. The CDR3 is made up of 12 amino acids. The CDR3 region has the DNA TGTGCCAGCACCTCCGCGGGCTACGAGCAGTACTTC. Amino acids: CASTSAGYEQYF.

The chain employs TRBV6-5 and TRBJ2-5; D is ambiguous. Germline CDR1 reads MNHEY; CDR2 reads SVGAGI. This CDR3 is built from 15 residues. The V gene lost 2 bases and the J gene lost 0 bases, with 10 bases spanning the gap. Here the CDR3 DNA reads TGTGCCAGCAGTTACCTCCAGGCGTACCAAGAGACCCAGTACTTC. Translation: CASSYLQAYQETQYF.